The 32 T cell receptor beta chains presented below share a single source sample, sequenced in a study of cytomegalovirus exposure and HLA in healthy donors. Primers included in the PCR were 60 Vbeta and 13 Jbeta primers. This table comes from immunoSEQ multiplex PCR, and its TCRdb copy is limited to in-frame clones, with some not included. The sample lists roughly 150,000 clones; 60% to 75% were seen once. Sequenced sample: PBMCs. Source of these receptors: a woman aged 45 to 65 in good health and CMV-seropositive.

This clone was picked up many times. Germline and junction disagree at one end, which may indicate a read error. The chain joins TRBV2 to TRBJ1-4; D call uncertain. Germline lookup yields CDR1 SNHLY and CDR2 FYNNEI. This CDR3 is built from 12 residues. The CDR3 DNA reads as TGTGCCAGCAGTTACGTCGAGGGTGGGTCCACTTTT. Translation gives CASSYVEGGSTF.

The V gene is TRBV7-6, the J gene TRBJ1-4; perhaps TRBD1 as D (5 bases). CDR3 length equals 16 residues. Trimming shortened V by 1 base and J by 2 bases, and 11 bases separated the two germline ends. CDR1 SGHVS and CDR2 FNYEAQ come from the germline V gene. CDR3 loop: CASSLVGGTTNEKLFF. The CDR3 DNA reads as TGTGCCAGCAGCTTAGTGGGGGGGACGACTAATGAAAAACTGTTTTTT. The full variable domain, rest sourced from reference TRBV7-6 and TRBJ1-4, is GAGVSQSPRYKVTKRGQDVALRCDPISGHVSLYWYRQALGQGPEFLTYFNYEAQQDKSGLPNDRFSAERPEGSISTLTIQRTEQRDSAMYRCASSLVGGTTNEKLFFGSGTQLSVL.

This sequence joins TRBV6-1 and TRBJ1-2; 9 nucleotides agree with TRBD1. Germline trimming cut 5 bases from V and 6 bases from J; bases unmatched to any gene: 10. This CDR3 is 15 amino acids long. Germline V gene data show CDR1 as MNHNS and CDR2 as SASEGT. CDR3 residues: CASSTYLGQGDGYTF. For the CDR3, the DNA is TGTGCCAGCAGTACGTACTTGGGACAGGGAGATGGCTACACCTTC.

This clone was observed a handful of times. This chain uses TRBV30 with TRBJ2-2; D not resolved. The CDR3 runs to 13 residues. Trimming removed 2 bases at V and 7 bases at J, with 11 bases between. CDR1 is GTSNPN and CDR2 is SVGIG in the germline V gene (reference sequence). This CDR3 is CAWSPGFDGELFF. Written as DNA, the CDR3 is TGTGCCTGGAGTCCAGGATTTGACGGGGAGCTGTTTTTT.

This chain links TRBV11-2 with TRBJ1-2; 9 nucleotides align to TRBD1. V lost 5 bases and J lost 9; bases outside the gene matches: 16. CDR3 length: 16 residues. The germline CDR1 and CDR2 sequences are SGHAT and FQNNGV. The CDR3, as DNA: TGTGCCAGCAGCATGAGACAGGGGGTTATTCCTGGGAGCTACACCTTC. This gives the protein CASSMRQGVIPGSYTF. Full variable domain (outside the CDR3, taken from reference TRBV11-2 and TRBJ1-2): EAGVAQSPRYKIIEKRQSVAFWCNPISGHATLYWYQQILGQGPKLLIQFQNNGVVDDSQLPKDRFSAERLKGVDSTLKIQPAKLEDSAVYLCASSMRQGVIPGSYTFGSGTRLTVV.

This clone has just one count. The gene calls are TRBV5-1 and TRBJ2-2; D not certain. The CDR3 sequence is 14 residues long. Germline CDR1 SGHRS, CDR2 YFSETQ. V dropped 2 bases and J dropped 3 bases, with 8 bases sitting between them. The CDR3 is CASSFSRDTGELFF. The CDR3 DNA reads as TGCGCCAGCAGCTTCTCCCGGGACACCGGGGAGCTGTTTTTT.

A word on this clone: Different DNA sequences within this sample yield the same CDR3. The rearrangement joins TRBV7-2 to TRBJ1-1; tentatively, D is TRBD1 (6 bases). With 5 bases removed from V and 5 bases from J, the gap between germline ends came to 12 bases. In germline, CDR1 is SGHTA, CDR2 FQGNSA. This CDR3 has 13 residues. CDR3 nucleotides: TGTGCCAGCAGCCAACAGGGCTGGACTGAAGCTTTCTTT. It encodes CASSQQGWTEAFF.

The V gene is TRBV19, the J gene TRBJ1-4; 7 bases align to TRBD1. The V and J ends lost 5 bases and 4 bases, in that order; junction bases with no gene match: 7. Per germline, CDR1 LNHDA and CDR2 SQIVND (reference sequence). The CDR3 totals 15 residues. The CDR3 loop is CASSDPGGSNEKLFF. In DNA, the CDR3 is TGTGCCAGTAGTGATCCAGGGGGAAGTAATGAAAAACTGTTTTTT.

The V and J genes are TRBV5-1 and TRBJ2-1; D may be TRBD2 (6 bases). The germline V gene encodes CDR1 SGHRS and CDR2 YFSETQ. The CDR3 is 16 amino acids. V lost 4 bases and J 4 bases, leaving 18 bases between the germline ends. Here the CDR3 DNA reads TGCGCCAGCAGCATTGGAGGGGTAGGGCCTTACAATGAGCAGTTCTTC. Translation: CASSIGGVGPYNEQFF.

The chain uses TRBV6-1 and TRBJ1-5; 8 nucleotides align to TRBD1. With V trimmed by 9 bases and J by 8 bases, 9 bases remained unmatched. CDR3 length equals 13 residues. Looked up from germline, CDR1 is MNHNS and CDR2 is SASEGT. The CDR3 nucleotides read TGTGCCAGTATGGGACAGGCTGTCGAGCCCCAGCATTTT. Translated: CASMGQAVEPQHF.

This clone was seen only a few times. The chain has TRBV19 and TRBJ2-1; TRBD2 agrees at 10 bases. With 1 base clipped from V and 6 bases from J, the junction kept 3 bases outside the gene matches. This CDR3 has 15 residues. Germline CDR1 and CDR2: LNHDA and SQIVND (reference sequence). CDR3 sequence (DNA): TGTGCCAGTAGTATAGTACTAGCGGGGCCCAATGAGCAGTTCTTC. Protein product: CASSIVLAGPNEQFF.

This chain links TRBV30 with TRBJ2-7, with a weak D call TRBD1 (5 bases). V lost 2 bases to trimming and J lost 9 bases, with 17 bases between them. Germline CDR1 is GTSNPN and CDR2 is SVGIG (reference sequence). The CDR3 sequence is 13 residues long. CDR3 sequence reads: CAWSTPTVSWQYF. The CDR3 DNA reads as TGTGCCTGGAGTACCCCGACAGTTTCGTGGCAGTACTTC.

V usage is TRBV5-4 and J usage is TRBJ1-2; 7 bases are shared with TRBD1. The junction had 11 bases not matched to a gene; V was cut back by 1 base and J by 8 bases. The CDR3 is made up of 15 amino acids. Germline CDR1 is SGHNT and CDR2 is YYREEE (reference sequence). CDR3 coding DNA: TGTGCCAGCAGCTTGTTTGACAGGGACCCACAGGGCTACACCTTC. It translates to CASSLFDRDPQGYTF.

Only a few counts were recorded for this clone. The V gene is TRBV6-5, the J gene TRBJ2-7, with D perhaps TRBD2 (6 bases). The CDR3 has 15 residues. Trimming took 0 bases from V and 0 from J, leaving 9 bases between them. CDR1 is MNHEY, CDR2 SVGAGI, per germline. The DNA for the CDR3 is TGTGCCAGCAGTTACTCCGGCGGGGTCTCCTACGAGCAGTACTTC. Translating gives CASSYSGGVSYEQYF.

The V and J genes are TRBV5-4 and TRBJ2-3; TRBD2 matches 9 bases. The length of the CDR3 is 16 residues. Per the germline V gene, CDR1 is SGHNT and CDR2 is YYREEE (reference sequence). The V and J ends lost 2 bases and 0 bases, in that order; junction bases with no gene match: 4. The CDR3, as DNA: TGTGCCAGCAGCTTTAGAGCGGGGGGAAGCACAGATACGCAGTATTTT. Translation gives CASSFRAGGSTDTQYF.

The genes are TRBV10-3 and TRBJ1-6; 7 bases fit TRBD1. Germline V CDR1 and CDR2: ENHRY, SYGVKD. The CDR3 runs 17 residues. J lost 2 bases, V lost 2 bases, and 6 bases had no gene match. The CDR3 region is CAISEATGLPYNSPLHF. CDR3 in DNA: TGTGCCATCAGTGAGGCGACAGGGTTGCCCTATAATTCACCCCTCCACTTT.

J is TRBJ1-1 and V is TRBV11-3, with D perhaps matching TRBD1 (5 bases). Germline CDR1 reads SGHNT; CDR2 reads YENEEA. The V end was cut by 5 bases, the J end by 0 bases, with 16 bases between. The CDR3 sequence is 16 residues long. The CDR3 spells CASSLGRGSLNTEAFF. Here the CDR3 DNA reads TGTGCCAGCAGCCTAGGTAGGGGCAGTTTGAACACTGAAGCTTTCTTT.

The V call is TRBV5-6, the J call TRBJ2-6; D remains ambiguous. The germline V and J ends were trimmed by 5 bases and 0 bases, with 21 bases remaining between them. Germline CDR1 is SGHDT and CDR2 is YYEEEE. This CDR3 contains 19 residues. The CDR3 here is CASRKEAREAYSGANVLTF. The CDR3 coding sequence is TGTGCCAGCAGGAAAGAAGCTCGCGAGGCCTACTCTGGGGCCAACGTCCTGACTTTC.

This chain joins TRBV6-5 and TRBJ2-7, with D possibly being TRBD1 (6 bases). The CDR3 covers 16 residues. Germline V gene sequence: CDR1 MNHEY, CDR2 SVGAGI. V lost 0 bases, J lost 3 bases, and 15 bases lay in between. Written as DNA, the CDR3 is TGTGCCAGCAGTTACTCGATAGGACAGACAAGCTACGAGCAGTACTTC. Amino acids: CASSYSIGQTSYEQYF.

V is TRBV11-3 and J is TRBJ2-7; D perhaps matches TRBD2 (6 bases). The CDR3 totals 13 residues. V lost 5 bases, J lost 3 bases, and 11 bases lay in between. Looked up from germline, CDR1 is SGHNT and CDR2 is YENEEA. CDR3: CASSPGVGYEQYF. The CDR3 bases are TGTGCCAGCAGCCCGGGAGTGGGCTACGAGCAGTACTTC.

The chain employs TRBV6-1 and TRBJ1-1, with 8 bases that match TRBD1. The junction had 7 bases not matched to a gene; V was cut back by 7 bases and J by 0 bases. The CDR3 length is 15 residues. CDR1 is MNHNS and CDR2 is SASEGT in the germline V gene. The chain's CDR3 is CASKGTGGMNTEAFF. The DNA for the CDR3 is TGTGCCAGCAAAGGGACAGGAGGCATGAACACTGAAGCTTTCTTT.

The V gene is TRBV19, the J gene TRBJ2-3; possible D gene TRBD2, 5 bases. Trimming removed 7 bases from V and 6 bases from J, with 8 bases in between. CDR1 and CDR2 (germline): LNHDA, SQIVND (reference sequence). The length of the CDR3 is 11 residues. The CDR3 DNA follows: TGTGCCAGTATTTCGGGGGATACGCAGTATTTT. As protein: CASISGDTQYF.

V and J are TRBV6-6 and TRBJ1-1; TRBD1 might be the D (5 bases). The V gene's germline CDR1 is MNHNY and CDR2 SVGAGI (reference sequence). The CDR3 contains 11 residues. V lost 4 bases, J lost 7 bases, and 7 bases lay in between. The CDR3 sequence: CASSFQGEAFF. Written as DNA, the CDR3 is TGTGCCAGCAGTTTTCAGGGTGAAGCTTTCTTT.

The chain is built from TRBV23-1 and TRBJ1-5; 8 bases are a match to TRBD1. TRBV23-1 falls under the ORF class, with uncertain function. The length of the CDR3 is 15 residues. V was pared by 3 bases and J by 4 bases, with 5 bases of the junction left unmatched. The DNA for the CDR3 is TGCGCCAGCAGTCATCAGGACAGGGTAAATCAGCCCCAGCATTTT. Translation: CASSHQDRVNQPQHF.

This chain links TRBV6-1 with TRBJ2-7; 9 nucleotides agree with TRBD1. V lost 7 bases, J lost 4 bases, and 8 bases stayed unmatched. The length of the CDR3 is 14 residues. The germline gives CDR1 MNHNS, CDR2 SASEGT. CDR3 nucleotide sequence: TGTGCCAGCACTCCCGGGACAGGGACTTACGAGCAGTACTTC. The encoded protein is CASTPGTGTYEQYF.

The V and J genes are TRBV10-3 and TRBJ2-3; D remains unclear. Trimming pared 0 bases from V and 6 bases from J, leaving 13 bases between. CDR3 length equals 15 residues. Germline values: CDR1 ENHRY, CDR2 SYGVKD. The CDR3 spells CAISESVNPADTQYF. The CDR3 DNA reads TGTGCCATCAGTGAGTCGGTAAACCCAGCGGATACGCAGTATTTT.

Written as DNA, the CDR3 is TGCGCCAGCACCGAATTAGCGGGGCCTTCCACAGATACGCAGTATTTT. Translation: CASTELAGPSTDTQYF. The genes are TRBV5-1 and TRBJ2-3; 8 bases agree with TRBD2. After removal of 6 bases from V and 2 bases from J, the junction contained 11 bases not matched to a gene. Germline V lookup: CDR1 SGHRS, CDR2 YFSETQ. This CDR3 contains 16 residues.

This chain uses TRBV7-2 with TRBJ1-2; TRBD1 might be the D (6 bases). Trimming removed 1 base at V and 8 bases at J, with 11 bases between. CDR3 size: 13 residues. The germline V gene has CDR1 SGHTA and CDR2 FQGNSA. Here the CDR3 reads CASSLDRAWGYTF. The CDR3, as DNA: TGTGCCAGCAGCTTAGACAGGGCCTGGGGCTACACCTTC.

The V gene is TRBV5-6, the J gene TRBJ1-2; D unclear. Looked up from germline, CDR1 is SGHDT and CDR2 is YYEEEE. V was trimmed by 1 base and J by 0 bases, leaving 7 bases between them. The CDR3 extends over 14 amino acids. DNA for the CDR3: TGTGCCAGCAGCTTGACGGGATCTAACTATGGCTACACCTTC. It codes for CASSLTGSNYGYTF.

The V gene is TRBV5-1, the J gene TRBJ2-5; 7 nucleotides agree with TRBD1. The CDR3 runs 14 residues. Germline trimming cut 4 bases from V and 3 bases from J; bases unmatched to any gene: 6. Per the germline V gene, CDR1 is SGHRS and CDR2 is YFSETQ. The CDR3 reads CASSRDSGKETQYF. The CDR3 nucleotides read TGCGCCAGCAGCCGGGACAGCGGAAAAGAGACCCAGTACTTC. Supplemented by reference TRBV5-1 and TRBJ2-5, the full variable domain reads KAGVTQTPRYLIKTRGQQVTLSCSPISGHRSVSWYQQTPGQGLQFLFEYFSETQRNKGNFPGRFSGRQFSNSRSEMNVSTLELGDSALYLCASSRDSGKETQYFGPGTRLLVL.

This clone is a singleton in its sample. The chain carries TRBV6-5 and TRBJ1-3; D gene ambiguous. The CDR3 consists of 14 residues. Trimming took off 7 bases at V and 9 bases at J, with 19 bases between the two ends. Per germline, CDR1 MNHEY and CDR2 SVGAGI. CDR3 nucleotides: TGTGCCAGCACCTCCCCGGGGAGGGCCGGCACCATATATTTT. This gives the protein CASTSPGRAGTIYF.

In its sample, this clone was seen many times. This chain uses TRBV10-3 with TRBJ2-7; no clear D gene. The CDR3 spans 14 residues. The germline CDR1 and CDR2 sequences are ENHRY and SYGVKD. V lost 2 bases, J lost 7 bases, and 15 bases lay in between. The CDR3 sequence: CAISERQVGGEQYF. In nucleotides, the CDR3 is TGTGCCATCAGTGAGAGGCAGGTGGGTGGGGAGCAGTACTTC.